The rows below give T cell receptor beta chains drawn from one sample of a study of T cell responses to AZD1222 COVID-19 vaccine. Some clones are missing from TCRdb's copy, which holds only in-frame ones; the method was immunoSEQ multiplex PCR. The sample contains approximately 60,000 clones, 80% to 90% of which appear only once. This material consisted of peripheral blood, taken 28 days after the second AZD1222 dose. These receptors came from an adult who received the AZD1222 COVID-19 vaccine. Both conserved end residues are part of each CDR3. The order of the fields is D gene, V gene, clone size, J gene, CDR3 DNA, CDR3 protein. A D gene is named only where the DNA matches it firmly. Only some rows state a clone size, as once, few, many or a class for expanded clones.

D: -; V: TRBV10-3; size: -; J: TRBJ1-1; DNA: TGTGCCACCTCTCGCCAGGGAGACACTGAAGCTTTCTTT; CDR3: CATSRQGDTEAFF
D: -; V: TRBV27; size: -; J: TRBJ2-1; DNA: TGTGCCAGCAGCACCGCGGAGGGGAACTCCTACAATGAGCAGTTCTTC; CDR3: CASSTAEGNSYNEQFF
D: -; V: TRBV28; size: -; J: TRBJ2-6; DNA: TGTGCCAGTTACTCGGCCAACGTCCTGACTTTC; CDR3: CASYSANVLTF
D: -; V: TRBV18; size: once; J: TRBJ2-3; DNA: TGTGCCAGCCGTCCGTCGGCAGGGGAGCAAAGTACGCAGTATTTT; CDR3: CASRPSAGEQSTQYF
D: TRBD1; V: TRBV28; size: -; J: TRBJ2-1; DNA: TGTGCCAGTCGACAGGGGGCGGACAATGAGCAGTTCTTC; CDR3: CASRQGADNEQFF
D: TRBD2; V: TRBV12-3/TRBV12-4; size: once; J: TRBJ2-7; DNA: TGTGCCAGCAGTATGTCGAATAGCGGGAATCAGTACTTC; CDR3: CASSMSNSGNQYF
D: -; V: TRBV20-1; size: -; J: TRBJ2-7; DNA: TGCAGTGCTAGTCTGGGACAAAGTTACGAGCAGTACTTC; CDR3: CSASLGQSYEQYF
D: TRBD1; V: TRBV15; size: -; J: TRBJ1-3; DNA: TGTGCCACCAGCAGAGATCCGACAGGGTCCGGAAACACCATATATTTT; CDR3: CATSRDPTGSGNTIYF
D: -; V: TRBV7-9; size: -; J: TRBJ1-2; DNA: TGTGCCAGCAGCTTTACAGTTAACTATGGCTACACCTTC; CDR3: CASSFTVNYGYTF
D: -; V: TRBV6-5; size: -; J: TRBJ2-1; DNA: TGTGCCAGCAGTACCGTTTACAATGAGCAGTTCTTC; CDR3: CASSTVYNEQFF
D: TRBD1; V: TRBV27; size: -; J: TRBJ1-2; DNA: TGTGCCAGCAGCCTGACAGGGGCCTATGGCTACACCTTC; CDR3: CASSLTGAYGYTF
D: -; V: TRBV19; size: -; J: TRBJ2-7; DNA: TGTGCCACCTCCCCGAGGGGGATAGAATACGAGCAGTACTTC; CDR3: CATSPRGIEYEQYF
D: -; V: TRBV6-5; size: -; J: TRBJ2-7; DNA: TGTGCCAGCAGTTACTCGTCGGCGAACTACGAGCAGTACTTC; CDR3: CASSYSSANYEQYF
D: -; V: TRBV4-1; size: -; J: TRBJ1-5; DNA: TGCGCCAGCAGCCAAGATGGCTGGGGGAGGCAGCCCCAGCATTTT; CDR3: CASSQDGWGRQPQHF
D: -; V: TRBV3-1/TRBV3-2; size: once; J: TRBJ1-6; DNA: TGTGCCAGCAGCCAAGATACGAGGTCACCCCTCCACTTT; CDR3: CASSQDTRSPLHF
D: -; V: TRBV6-5; size: -; J: TRBJ2-1; DNA: TGTGCCAGCACCGAGGGGTTCAGCTCCTACAATGAGCAGTTCTTC; CDR3: CASTEGFSSYNEQFF
D: -; V: TRBV28; size: once; J: TRBJ1-2; DNA: TGTGCCAGCAGTCTTGCGGACGGTCTCTATGGCTACACCTTC; CDR3: CASSLADGLYGYTF
D: -; V: TRBV6-1; size: -; J: TRBJ2-3; DNA: TGTGCCAGCAGTGATAGGCGGACTAGCACAGATACGCAGTATTTT; CDR3: CASSDRRTSTDTQYF
D: -; V: TRBV6-5; size: few; J: TRBJ2-2; DNA: TGTGCCAGCAGCCCAGCCTTCAACACCGGGGAGCTGTTTTTT; CDR3: CASSPAFNTGELFF
D: -; V: TRBV28; size: -; J: TRBJ2-7; DNA: TGTGCCAGCAGTTTAATTCCAGTCTCCTACGAGCAGTACTTC; CDR3: CASSLIPVSYEQYF
D: -; V: TRBV5-1; size: -; J: TRBJ1-2; DNA: TGCGCCAGCAGCTTGGCCTCGGGCTATGGCTACACCTTC; CDR3: CASSLASGYGYTF
D: TRBD2; V: TRBV2; size: -; J: TRBJ2-7; DNA: TGTGCCAGCAGCGCTACTAGCGGGACCTACGAGCAGTACTTC; CDR3: CASSATSGTYEQYF
D: TRBD1; V: TRBV7-8; size: -; J: TRBJ1-4; DNA: TGTGCCAGCAGCCAAGCCGGGACAGGGGGTGAAAAACTGTTTTTT; CDR3: CASSQAGTGGEKLFF
D: -; V: TRBV10-2; size: -; J: TRBJ2-5; DNA: TGCGCCAGCAGTGAGGTAACGGGACAAGAGACCCAGTACTTC; CDR3: CASSEVTGQETQYF
D: -; V: TRBV7-2; size: -; J: TRBJ1-2; DNA: TGTGCCAGCAGCTCGAGCACCGGGTTGACCTACTATGGCTACACCTTC; CDR3: CASSSSTGLTYYGYTF
D: TRBD1; V: TRBV7-2; size: -; J: TRBJ1-2; DNA: TGTGCCAGCAGCCCAAAACCCGACAGGGGGCAAGGCTACACCTTC; CDR3: CASSPKPDRGQGYTF
D: -; V: TRBV15; size: -; J: TRBJ2-3; DNA: TGTGCCACCAGCATGAACGAATTTGGGTGGCCAGATACGCAGTATTTT; CDR3: CATSMNEFGWPDTQYF
D: TRBD2; V: TRBV11-1; size: -; J: TRBJ2-3; DNA: TGTGCCAGCAGCCCGGGACTAGCGCAGATCACAGATACGCAGTATTTT; CDR3: CASSPGLAQITDTQYF
D: -; V: TRBV5-1; size: -; J: TRBJ1-1; DNA: TGCGCCAGCAGCGGGGGTACCCTGATGACTGAAGCTTTCTTT; CDR3: CASSGGTLMTEAFF
D: -; V: TRBV21-1; size: -; J: TRBJ2-6; DNA: TGTGCCAGCCCGGGGGGGGCCAACGTCCTGACTTTC; CDR3: CASPGGANVLTF
D: -; V: TRBV9; size: -; J: TRBJ1-1; DNA: TGTGCCAGCAGCTCCCCCCCCGGGTTTCGGGAAGCTTTCTTT; CDR3: CASSSPPGFREAFF
D: -; V: TRBV18; size: -; J: TRBJ2-5; DNA: TGTGCCAGCTCACCTCTTTCAGGGCAGACAAAGAAGACCCAGTACTTC; CDR3: CASSPLSGQTKKTQYF
D: -; V: TRBV7-9; size: -; J: TRBJ1-4; DNA: TGTGCCAGCGTTCAGGGACAACCGGAAAAACTGTTTTTT; CDR3: CASVQGQPEKLFF
D: -; V: TRBV9; size: -; J: TRBJ2-1; DNA: TGTGCCAGCAGCGTAGTATCGGGGGAGCAGTTCTTC; CDR3: CASSVVSGEQFF
D: -; V: TRBV3-1/TRBV3-2; size: -; J: TRBJ1-5; DNA: TGTGCCAGCAGCCGGACTGATAGCAATCAGCCCCAGCATTTT; CDR3: CASSRTDSNQPQHF
D: -; V: TRBV18; size: -; J: TRBJ2-7; DNA: TGTGCCAGCTCACCAAGTCGGGGCCCCTACGAGCAGTACTTC; CDR3: CASSPSRGPYEQYF
D: TRBD1; V: TRBV3-1/TRBV3-2; size: -; J: TRBJ1-1; DNA: TGTGCCAGCAGCCAAGAGGACAGGACCAATGAAGCTTTCTTT; CDR3: CASSQEDRTNEAFF
D: -; V: TRBV24-1; size: few; J: TRBJ1-2; DNA: TGTGCCACCAGTGGTCAGGGGCAGGTCTATGGCTACACCTTC; CDR3: CATSGQGQVYGYTF
D: TRBD2; V: TRBV3-1/TRBV3-2; size: -; J: TRBJ2-1; DNA: TGTGCCAGCAGCCAACGTCCAATCCCGGGACTAGCGTTTTACAATGAGCAGTTCTTC; CDR3: CASSQRPIPGLAFYNEQFF
D: TRBD1; V: TRBV29-1; size: -; J: TRBJ1-2; DNA: TGCAGCGTTGCGGTCGGGCAGGGGGTTACGGGCTACACCTTC; CDR3: CSVAVGQGVTGYTF
D: -; V: TRBV7-2; size: -; J: TRBJ1-1; DNA: TGTGCCAGCAGCTTGACACCGAACACTGAAGCTTTCTTT; CDR3: CASSLTPNTEAFF
D: -; V: TRBV19; size: -; J: TRBJ1-3; DNA: TGTGCCAGTAGCCTCGACGGATTAGAAGGAAACACCATATATTTT; CDR3: CASSLDGLEGNTIYF
D: -; V: TRBV9; size: -; J: TRBJ2-2; DNA: TGTGCCAGCAGCGTAGGATCCAGCAAAAAAACCGGGGAGCTGTTTTTT; CDR3: CASSVGSSKKTGELFF
D: -; V: TRBV6-5; size: few; J: TRBJ2-7; DNA: TGTGCCAGCAGTCGTCCTAGCTACGACGAGCAGTACTTC; CDR3: CASSRPSYDEQYF
D: -; V: TRBV28; size: -; J: TRBJ1-2; DNA: TGTGCCAGCATGCGGACGATGGGGGGCTACACCTTC; CDR3: CASMRTMGGYTF
D: TRBD2; V: TRBV5-1; size: once; J: TRBJ2-1; DNA: TGCGCCAGCACAAGGGGGACTAGCGGGAGGACCAATGAGCAGTTCTTC; CDR3: CASTRGTSGRTNEQFF